Listed below are T cell receptor beta chains from one sample, sequenced in a study of blood T cell repertoires in COVID-19. Generated by immunoSEQ multiplex PCR, the TCRdb table keeps only in-frame clones and is missing some. In the table there are some 210,000 clones, roughly 80% of which are singletons. The sequenced material came from peripheral blood. The receptor set was obtained from a human donor in a cohort sampled during active COVID-19. Both conserved end residues are part of each CDR3. D genes are given only for firm matches. The size of a clone is reported for some rows only, either as once, few or many, or as a class for expanded clones.

V gene,J gene,clone size,D gene,CDR3 protein,CDR3 DNA
TRBV5-1,TRBJ2-1,.,TRBD2,CASSLRLAGHNEQFF,TGCGCCAGCAGCTTAAGACTAGCGGGGCACAATGAGCAGTTCTTC
TRBV10-3,TRBJ1-2,.,TRBD1,CAISHTLLGTGSNYGYTF,TGTGCCATCAGCCACACACTTCTAGGGACAGGAAGTAACTATGGCTACACCTTC
TRBV29-1,TRBJ1-1,.,TRBD1,CSVGSGGNTEAFF,TGCAGCGTCGGGTCAGGGGGTAACACTGAAGCTTTCTTT
TRBV5-1,TRBJ2-5,.,.,CASSLGREETQYF,TGCGCCAGCAGCTTGGGCCGGGAAGAGACCCAGTACTTC
TRBV20-1,TRBJ2-1,.,.,CSASGSPRRYNEQFF,TGCAGTGCTAGTGGGAGCCCGAGGAGATACAATGAGCAGTTCTTC
TRBV3-1/TRBV3-2,TRBJ1-2,once,TRBD1,CASSQGTGGGRYYGYTF,TGTGCCAGCAGCCAAGGGACAGGGGGGGGGCGGTACTATGGCTACACCTTC
TRBV15,TRBJ1-2,.,TRBD1,CATSRRQGSVSGYTF,TGTGCCACCAGCAGAAGACAGGGTTCGGTCTCTGGCTACACCTTC
TRBV7-9,TRBJ2-3,.,TRBD2,CASSSRLAGTSTDTQYF,TGTGCCAGCAGCTCGCGACTAGCGGGGACTAGCACAGATACGCAGTATTTT
TRBV9,TRBJ1-4,.,.,CASSAPLGGTNEKLFF,TGTGCCAGCAGCGCCCCCTTGGGCGGGACTAATGAAAAACTGTTTTTT
TRBV9,TRBJ2-1,.,.,CASTRRGGEQFF,TGTGCCAGCACCAGAAGGGGGGGTGAGCAGTTCTTC
TRBV28,TRBJ1-1,.,TRBD1,CASNNRGQDTEAFF,TGTGCCAGCAACAACAGGGGTCAGGACACTGAAGCTTTCTTT
TRBV2,TRBJ2-1,once,.,CASKLDPRDEQFF,TGTGCCAGCAAACTAGACCCTAGGGATGAGCAGTTCTTC
TRBV3-1/TRBV3-2,TRBJ1-3,.,.,CASSPAGSRNTIYF,TGTGCCAGCAGCCCAGCGGGGTCCAGAAACACCATATATTTT
TRBV12-3/TRBV12-4,TRBJ1-2,.,.,CASSLGRNYGYTF,TGTGCCAGCAGTTTAGGCAGAAACTATGGCTACACCTTC
TRBV28,TRBJ1-1,.,TRBD1,CASADRVNTEAFF,TGTGCCAGCGCGGACAGGGTGAACACTGAAGCTTTCTTT